The 30 T cell receptor beta chains in this list originate from one sample, sequenced in a study of cytomegalovirus exposure and HLA in healthy donors. Measured with immunoSEQ multiplex PCR; TCRdb has only the in-frame clones, and not every one. The data contain fewer than 200,000 clones, over 85% of them singletons. The sample taken for sequencing was PBMCs. These receptors came from a man between 18 and 35 years old in good health and CMV-seropositive.

The J gene is TRBJ2-7, the V gene TRBV11-2, with 7 bases lining up with TRBD1. Germline loops: CDR1 SGHAT, CDR2 FQNNGV. CDR3 length: 15 amino acids. With 5 bases clipped from V and 2 bases from J, the junction kept 9 bases outside the gene matches. CDR3 coding DNA: TGTGCCAGCAGCCCAGACTGGGACAGCGCCTACGAGCAGTACTTC. Residues: CASSPDWDSAYEQYF.

The chain links TRBV6-5 to TRBJ1-4; D may be TRBD1 (6 bases). The germline V and J ends were trimmed by 6 bases and 10 bases, with 18 bases remaining between them. The CDR3 extends over 14 amino acids. Germline CDR1 MNHEY, CDR2 SVGAGI. CDR3 bases: TGTGCCAGCAGCTATGACAGGAATGCAGGAAAACTGTTTTTT. Its protein is CASSYDRNAGKLFF.

Judged by abundance, this clone is medium-sized. The chain combines TRBV13 with TRBJ2-1; 8 bases map to TRBD1. The CDR3 is 15 amino acids. Per germline, CDR1 PRHDT and CDR2 FYEKMQ (reference sequence). Unmatched junction bases numbered 13, after V lost 8 bases and J lost 7 bases. CDR3 in amino acids: CASLAFRQGWNEQFF. The CDR3, as DNA: TGTGCCAGCCTTGCGTTTCGACAGGGGTGGAATGAGCAGTTCTTC.

J is TRBJ2-2 and V is TRBV7-9; 7 bases align to TRBD2. The CDR3 runs 18 residues. V lost 6 bases, J lost 2 bases, and 15 bases stayed unmatched. The germline CDR1 and CDR2 sequences are SEHNR and FQNEAQ (reference sequence). The CDR3 protein is CASRAQSLAAINTGELFF. As DNA, the CDR3 is TGTGCCAGCAGAGCCCAGTCCCTAGCGGCCATTAACACCGGGGAGCTGTTTTTT.

The rearrangement links TRBV13 to TRBJ1-3, with D maybe TRBD1 (5 bases). CDR1 PRHDT and CDR2 FYEKMQ come from the germline V gene (reference sequence). The CDR3 consists of 14 residues. Trimming removed 4 bases from V and 3 bases from J, with 10 bases in between. This CDR3 is CASSSPGLGNTIYF. The CDR3 DNA is TGTGCCAGCAGCTCACCGGGACTTGGAAACACCATATATTTT.

This clone has more than one count but fewer than ten. This sequence joins TRBV25-1 and TRBJ1-2, with unresolved D. The ends were cut back, 7 bases at V and 5 bases at J, with 14 bases in the middle. Looked up from germline, CDR1 is MGHDK and CDR2 is SYGVNS. The CDR3 consists of 13 residues. The CDR3 protein is CASTVDSRYGYTF. CDR3 in DNA: TGTGCCAGCACGGTCGATAGCCGGTATGGCTACACCTTC.

The rearrangement links TRBV30 to TRBJ1-2; D may be TRBD1 (6 bases). The CDR3 has 13 residues. Germline V gene data show CDR1 as GTSNPN and CDR2 as SVGIG (reference sequence). V was shortened by 5 bases and J by 8 bases, with 18 bases between the two germline ends. For the CDR3, the DNA is TGTGCCTGGTACTTCGGGGCAGGGGAGGGCTACACCTTC. It translates to CAWYFGAGEGYTF.

This clone appeared once. V gene TRBV6-6 combines with J gene TRBJ2-5; 11 nucleotides match TRBD2. The CDR3 is 16 residues long. Germline CDR1 and CDR2: MNHNY and SVGAGI (reference sequence). V gave up 5 bases and J gave up 4 bases; unmatched junction bases: 9. The CDR3 loop reads CASSRSDTSGGETQYF. DNA of the CDR3: TGTGCCAGCAGTCGTTCCGACACTAGCGGGGGAGAGACCCAGTACTTC.

The chain uses TRBV10-3 and TRBJ2-5; D is ambiguous. This CDR3 is 14 amino acids long. V gave up 0 bases and J gave up 1 base, with 6 bases separating them. Germline-derived CDR1 and CDR2 are ENHRY and SYGVKD. CDR3 bases: TGTGCCATCAGTGAGTCGAGTCTCCAAGAGACCCAGTACTTC. As protein: CAISESSLQETQYF.

The rearrangement uses TRBV5-1 and TRBJ1-3; 8 nucleotides match TRBD1. This CDR3 is 14 amino acids long. The V gene's germline CDR1 is SGHRS and CDR2 YFSETQ. Trimming removed 5 bases from V and 6 bases from J; junction bases left unmatched: 7. In DNA, the CDR3 is TGCGCCAGCAGAACAGGGGGAGCTGAAAACACCATATATTTT. Its protein product is CASRTGGAENTIYF.

The chain has TRBV7-3 and TRBJ2-7, with 10 bases matching TRBD2. Looked up from germline, CDR1 is SGHTA and CDR2 is FQGTGA. There are 16 residues in the CDR3. J gave up 1 base and V 1 base, and 4 bases lay outside the gene matches. The CDR3 loop is CASSLRGTSVSYEQYF. The CDR3 DNA sequence: TGTGCCAGCAGCTTAAGGGGGACTAGCGTTTCCTACGAGCAGTACTTC.

The chain couples TRBV5-1 to TRBJ2-1; TRBD2 matches at 12 bases. Looked up from germline, CDR1 is SGHRS and CDR2 is YFSETQ. V lost 2 bases, J lost 4 bases, and 10 bases stayed unmatched. The length of the CDR3 is 18 residues. The CDR3 nucleotides are TGCGCCAGCAGCTTCCTGACTAGCGGGAGAGCCGCTTACAATGAGCAGTTCTTC. It specifies CASSFLTSGRAAYNEQFF.

CDR3 nucleotide sequence: TGTGCCAGCTTCCTGGGGAGCCGCGGCGCAGATACGCAGTATTTT. Its protein product is CASFLGSRGADTQYF. The chain employs TRBV27 and TRBJ2-3; TRBD2 might be the D (5 bases). From germline, CDR1 is MNHEY and CDR2 SMNVEV (reference sequence). The V end lost 8 bases, the J end lost 4 bases, and 19 bases lay between the germline ends. The CDR3 spans 15 residues.

The chain recombines TRBV4-1 with TRBJ2-1; 9 positions match TRBD2. The CDR3 sequence is 15 residues long. The junction had 6 bases not matched to a gene; V was cut back by 0 bases and J by 9 bases. The germline gives CDR1 MGHRA, CDR2 YSYEKL. The CDR3 reads CASSQEAGGWAEQFF. The CDR3 DNA reads TGCGCCAGCAGCCAAGAAGCGGGAGGCTGGGCTGAGCAGTTCTTC.

As DNA, the CDR3 is TGCGCCAGCAGCTTGGGTCCGCAGCGGGTGTCCTACGAGCAGTACTTC. Protein: CASSLGPQRVSYEQYF. This chain uses TRBV5-1 with TRBJ2-7; D might be TRBD2 (6 bases). From germline, CDR1 is SGHRS and CDR2 YFSETQ. This CDR3 contains 16 residues. The V and J ends lost 0 bases and 1 base respectively, with 14 bases between them. The full variable domain, completed using reference TRBV5-1 and TRBJ2-7, is KAGVTQTPRYLIKTRGQQVTLSCSPISGHRSVSWYQQTPGQGLQFLFEYFSETQRNKGNFPGRFSGRQFSNSRSEMNVSTLELGDSALYLCASSLGPQRVSYEQYFGPGTRLTVT.

This chain uses TRBV5-5 with TRBJ2-7; 8 bases match TRBD1. V trimming: 2 bases; J trimming: 1 base; junction bases outside the gene matches: 2. Germline assignment: CDR1 SGHKS and CDR2 YYEKEE (reference sequence). The CDR3 is 14 residues long. For the CDR3, the DNA is TGTGCCAGCAGCTTCGGACAGGGTTCCTACGAGCAGTACTTC. It encodes CASSFGQGSYEQYF.

The chain combines TRBV11-2 with TRBJ2-1, with D perhaps matching TRBD2 (6 bases). The CDR3 spans 13 residues. V lost 5 bases to trimming and J lost 4 bases, with 9 bases between them. In germline, CDR1 is SGHAT, CDR2 FQNNGV. In nucleotides, the CDR3 is TGTGCCAGCAGCACGGGACTTTACAATGAGCAGTTCTTC. Protein product: CASSTGLYNEQFF.

The V gene is TRBV19, the J gene TRBJ1-5; tentative D call: TRBD1 (5 bases). V was pared by 6 bases and J by 3 bases, with 12 bases between. Germline V gene lookup returns CDR1 LNHDA and CDR2 SQIVND (reference sequence). This CDR3 contains 14 residues. CDR3: CASRGALTNQPQHF. CDR3 in DNA: TGTGCCAGTAGAGGGGCCCTCACCAATCAGCCCCAGCATTTT.

The chain couples TRBV2 to TRBJ2-1, with 7 bases identical to TRBD1. The CDR3 length is 16 residues. Germline CDR1 and CDR2: SNHLY and FYNNEI. V shed 7 bases, J shed 4 bases, and the junction held 13 bases outside the gene matches. The CDR3: CASISPGTALYNEQFF. The CDR3 bases are TGTGCCAGCATTTCTCCCGGGACAGCATTATACAATGAGCAGTTCTTC.

The V call is TRBV7-9, the J call TRBJ1-1, with 8 bases matching TRBD1. Per the germline V gene, CDR1 is SEHNR and CDR2 is FQNEAQ (reference sequence). J lost 1 base, V lost 5 bases, and 3 bases had no gene match. The CDR3 length is 14 residues. The CDR3 spells CASSDRGSNTEAFF. DNA of the CDR3: TGTGCCAGCAGCGACAGGGGTTCGAACACTGAAGCTTTCTTT. Complete variable domain (other parts from reference TRBV7-9 and TRBJ1-1): DTGVSQNPRHKITKRGQNVTFRCDPISEHNRLYWYRQTLGQGPEFLTYFQNEAQLEKSRLLSDRFSAERPKGSFSTLEIQRTEQGDSAMYLCASSDRGSNTEAFFGQGTRLTVV.

The gene calls are TRBV4-1 and TRBJ1-4, with TRBD1 identical over 8 bases. Germline-derived CDR1 and CDR2 are MGHRA and YSYEKL. V lost 3 bases to trimming and J lost 3 bases; unmatched junction nucleotides: 3. The length of the CDR3 is 15 residues. In DNA form, the CDR3 reads TGCGCCAGCAGCCAGACAGGGGTAGCTAATGAAAAACTGTTTTTT. Protein product: CASSQTGVANEKLFF.

This clone occurred once. The chain recombines TRBV19 with TRBJ1-2, with D possibly being TRBD1 (6 bases). The CDR3 spans 14 residues. The germline CDR1 and CDR2 sequences are LNHDA and SQIVND (reference sequence). With 1 base removed from V and 4 bases from J, the gap between germline ends came to 10 bases. The CDR3 DNA reads as TGTGCCAGTAGTATAGGTGACAGGACCTATGGCTACACCTTC. It yields the protein CASSIGDRTYGYTF.

There are a few counts of this clone. The gene calls are TRBV6-1 and TRBJ2-2; no reliable D call. The CDR3 runs to 11 residues. The germline V gene has CDR1 MNHNS and CDR2 SASEGT. Trimming stripped 1 base from V and 8 bases from J, with 2 bases between. The CDR3 bases are TGTGCCAGCAGTGAAGTAGGGGAGCTGTTTTTT. It specifies CASSEVGELFF.

CDR3 sequence reads: CASKHGRGLGEQYF. The CDR3 DNA follows: TGTGCCAGCAAGCATGGCAGGGGGCTAGGCGAGCAGTACTTC. The chain has TRBV27 and TRBJ2-7; 8 nucleotides line up with TRBD1. The CDR3 spans 14 residues. With 7 bases clipped from V and 6 bases from J, the junction kept 11 bases outside the gene matches. Looked up from germline, CDR1 is MNHEY and CDR2 is SMNVEV (reference sequence).

This clone has just one count. V usage is TRBV5-4 and J usage is TRBJ2-7, with 9 bases lining up with TRBD2. V was pared by 0 bases and J by 6 bases, with 7 bases of the junction left unmatched. The germline CDR1 and CDR2 sequences are SGHNT and YYREEE (reference sequence). This CDR3 region has 15 residues. DNA for the CDR3: TGTGCCAGCAGCTTGGATGGGTCTAGCGGGACCGAGCAGTACTTC. Translation gives CASSLDGSSGTEQYF.

The chain has TRBV19 and TRBJ2-7; D not certain. Germline CDR1 is LNHDA and CDR2 is SQIVND (reference sequence). The V and J ends lost 2 bases and 2 bases respectively, with 7 bases between them. The CDR3 totals 13 residues. This CDR3 is CASSISAAYEQYF. The CDR3 DNA is TGTGCCAGTAGTATATCTGCAGCCTACGAGCAGTACTTC.

The chain carries TRBV7-2 and TRBJ2-1, with D perhaps TRBD2 (5 bases). The CDR3 contains 14 residues. The germline V and J ends were trimmed by 3 bases and 4 bases, with 10 bases remaining between them. Germline CDR1 reads SGHTA; CDR2 reads FQGNSA. The CDR3 loop is CASSFSEGYNEQFF. The CDR3 coding sequence is TGTGCCAGCAGCTTTTCCGAGGGTTACAATGAGCAGTTCTTC. Full variable domain (outside the CDR3, taken from reference TRBV7-2 and TRBJ2-1): GAGVSQSPSNKVTEKGKDVELRCDPISGHTALYWYRQSLGQGLEFLIYFQGNSAPDKSGLPSDRFSAERTGGSVSTLTIQRTQQEDSAVYLCASSFSEGYNEQFFGPGTRLTVL.

This chain joins TRBV9 and TRBJ2-5; the D gene is possibly TRBD2 (5 bases). There are 12 residues in the CDR3. Germline V gene lookup returns CDR1 SGDLS and CDR2 YYNGEE. Trimming removed 3 bases from V and 4 bases from J, with 7 bases in between. The CDR3 bases are TGTGCCAGCAGCGGTGGAGGAGAGACCCAGTACTTC. Translation gives CASSGGGETQYF.

The rearrangement uses TRBV14 and TRBJ2-1; D call uncertain. Germline lookup yields CDR1 SGHDN and CDR2 FVKESK. Deletions cut 0 bases from V and 0 bases from J, with 6 bases between. The CDR3 runs to 15 residues. The CDR3 DNA reads as TGTGCCAGCAGCCAAGATGCAGGCTCCTACAATGAGCAGTTCTTC. Its translation is CASSQDAGSYNEQFF.

V gene TRBV6-4 combines with J gene TRBJ2-4, with TRBD2 matching 8 bases. Germline CDR1 MRHNA, CDR2 SNTAGT. CDR3 length: 18 amino acids. Trimming removed 1 base from V and 0 bases from J; junction bases left unmatched: 8. CDR3 residues: CASSDLSSGLLAKNIQYF. The CDR3 nucleotides read TGTGCCAGCAGTGACTTATCTAGCGGGCTGCTAGCCAAAAACATTCAGTACTTC.